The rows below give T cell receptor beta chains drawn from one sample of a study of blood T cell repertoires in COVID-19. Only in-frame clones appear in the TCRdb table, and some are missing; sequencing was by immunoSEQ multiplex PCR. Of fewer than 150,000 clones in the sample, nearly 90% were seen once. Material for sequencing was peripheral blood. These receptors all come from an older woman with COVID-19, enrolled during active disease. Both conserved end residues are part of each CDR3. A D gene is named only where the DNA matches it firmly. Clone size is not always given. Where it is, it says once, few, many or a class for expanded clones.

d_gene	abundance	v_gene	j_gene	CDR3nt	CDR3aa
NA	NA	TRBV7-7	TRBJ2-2	TGTGCTAGCAGCTTAGCTGGGAGCACCGGGGAGCTGTTTTTT	CASSLAGSTGELFF
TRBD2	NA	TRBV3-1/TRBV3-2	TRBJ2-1	TGTGCCAGCAGCCAATTGGGACTAGGGGATAACTACAATGAGCAGTTCTTC	CASSQLGLGDNYNEQFF
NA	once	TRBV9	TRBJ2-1	TGTGCCAGCAGCGTATCAGGGGACGTATACAATGAGCAGTTCTTC	CASSVSGDVYNEQFF
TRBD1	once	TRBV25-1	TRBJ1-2	TGTGCCAAGCTTCAGGGGGCGCCGAACTATGGCTACACCTTC	CAKLQGAPNYGYTF
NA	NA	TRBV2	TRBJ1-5	TGTGCCAGCAGTGAACCGTTGGCAGGCAATCAGCCCCAGCATTTT	CASSEPLAGNQPQHF
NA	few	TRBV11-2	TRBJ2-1	TGTGCCAGCAGCTTAGTCTCGACAGCCCACAATGAGCAGTTCTTC	CASSLVSTAHNEQFF
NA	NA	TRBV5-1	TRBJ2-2	TGCGCCAGCAGCCGACGCCTAGCTGTCGACACCGGGGAGCTGTTTTTT	CASSRRLAVDTGELFF
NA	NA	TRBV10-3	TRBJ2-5	TGTGCCACCCGGGAGAGCATCCAAGAGACCCAGTACTTC	CATRESIQETQYF
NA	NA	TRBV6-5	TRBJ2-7	TGTGCCAGCAGTTACTCGGGACGGGGGGCTTTCTACGAGCAGTACTTC	CASSYSGRGAFYEQYF
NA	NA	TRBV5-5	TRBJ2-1	TGTGCCAGCAGCTTGGGACTAGACAGCTCCTACAATGAGCAGTTCTTC	CASSLGLDSSYNEQFF
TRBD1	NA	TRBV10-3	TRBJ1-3	TGTGCCGGGGGGGACAGGACCTCTGGAAACACCATATATTTT	CAGGDRTSGNTIYF
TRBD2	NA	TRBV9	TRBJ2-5	TGTGCCAGCAGCGTAGTGGCTAGCGGGGGCCAAGAGACCCAGTACTTC	CASSVVASGGQETQYF
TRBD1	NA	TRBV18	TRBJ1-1	TGTGCCAGCTCAACCGGGACAGGGTCTGAAGCTTTCTTT	CASSTGTGSEAFF
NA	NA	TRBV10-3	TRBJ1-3	TGTGCCATCAGTGGACAGCCGGGACTGAAGTTTTCCGGAAACACCATATATTTT	CAISGQPGLKFSGNTIYF
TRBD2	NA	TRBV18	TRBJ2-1	TGTGCCAGCTCACCATTCTCTCCGGGACTAGCGGACAATGAGCAGTTCTTC	CASSPFSPGLADNEQFF
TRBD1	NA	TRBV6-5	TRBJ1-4	TGTGCCAGCAGTTACTCCAGGGGGACTGAAAAACTGTTTTTT	CASSYSRGTEKLFF
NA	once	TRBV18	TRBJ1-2	TGTGCCAGCTCACCAGACAGACCTCTCGACTATGGCTACACCTTC	CASSPDRPLDYGYTF
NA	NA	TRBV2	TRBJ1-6	TGTGCCAGCAGTGAGTCTGGACGGGGAATTGGGACCCTCCACTTT	CASSESGRGIGTLHF
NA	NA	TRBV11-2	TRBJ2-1	TGTGCCAGCAGCCCAAATGGGGGCCCGTACGATGAGCAGTTCTTC	CASSPNGGPYDEQFF
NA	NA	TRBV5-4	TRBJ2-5	TGTGCCAGCAGCTTGATGGACACCCTTAGGGAGACCCAGTACTTC	CASSLMDTLRETQYF
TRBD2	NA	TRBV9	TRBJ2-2	TGTGCCAGCAGCGTAGGGACTAGCGGGGGGGCTCGAGGTACCGGGGAGCTGTTTTTT	CASSVGTSGGARGTGELFF
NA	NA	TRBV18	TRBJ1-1	TGTGCCAGCTCACGGGTGGGGGACTCAAACACTGAAGCTTTCTTT	CASSRVGDSNTEAFF
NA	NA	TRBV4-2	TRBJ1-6	TGTGCCAGCAGCCAAGAATTCGAGCCCTCACCCCTCCACTTT	CASSQEFEPSPLHF
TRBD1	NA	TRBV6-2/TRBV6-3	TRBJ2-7	TGTGCCAGCAGTGATGCACAGGGGGCGCAGGGCGAGCAGTACTTC	CASSDAQGAQGEQYF
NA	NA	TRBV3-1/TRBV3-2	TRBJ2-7	TGTGCCAGCAGCCAGGATGGACAGTTTAGCTACGAGCAGTACTTC	CASSQDGQFSYEQYF
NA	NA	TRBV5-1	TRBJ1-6	TGCGCCAGCAGCTTGGTGCGCAATTCACCCCTCCACTTT	CASSLVRNSPLHF
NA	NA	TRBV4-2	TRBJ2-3	TGTGCCAGCAGCCAAGAGGGTATGGGGGCGGTGGATACGCAGTATTTT	CASSQEGMGAVDTQYF
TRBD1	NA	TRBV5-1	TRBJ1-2	TGCGCCAGCACCGGACAGGGACCGGGAGGCTACACCTTC	CASTGQGPGGYTF
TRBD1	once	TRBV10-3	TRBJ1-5	TGTGCCATCAGTCCGGGACAGGGGGCATCCCAGCCCCAGCATTTT	CAISPGQGASQPQHF
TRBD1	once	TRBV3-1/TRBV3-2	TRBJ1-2	TGTGCCAGCAGCCTCAGGACAGGGAACTATGGCTACACCTTC	CASSLRTGNYGYTF
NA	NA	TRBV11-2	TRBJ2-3	TGTGCCAGCAGCTTAACGAGAACAGATACGCAGTATTTT	CASSLTRTDTQYF
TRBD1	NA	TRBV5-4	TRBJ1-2	TGTGCCAGCAGCTTGGAGGTGGGACAGGGGAAGGGGGCACGAAGCTATGGCTACACCTTC	CASSLEVGQGKGARSYGYTF
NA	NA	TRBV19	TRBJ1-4	TGTGCCAGTAGCTGGACAGCTAATGAAAAACTGTTTTTT	CASSWTANEKLFF
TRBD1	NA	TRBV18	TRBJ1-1	TGTGCCAGCTCACAAGTGACAGGGGTGGGCACTGAAGCTTTCTTT	CASSQVTGVGTEAFF
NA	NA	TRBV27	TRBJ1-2	TGTGCCAGCAGTCCCCGGTCTGGGACAATCTATGGCTACACCTTC	CASSPRSGTIYGYTF
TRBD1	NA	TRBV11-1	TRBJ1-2	TGTGCCAGCAGCTTGGACAGGGTCAATGGCTACACCTTC	CASSLDRVNGYTF
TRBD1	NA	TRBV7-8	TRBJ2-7	TGTGCCAGCAGCTCCGGGACAGGGTTCTACGAGCAGTACTTC	CASSSGTGFYEQYF
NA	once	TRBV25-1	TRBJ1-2	TGTGCCAGCAGTGAAGCGGCTAGCTATGGCTACACCTTC	CASSEAASYGYTF
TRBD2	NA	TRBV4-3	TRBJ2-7	TGCGCCAGCAGCCGCCCGGGACTAGCGGGAGGCGAGCAGTACTTC	CASSRPGLAGGEQYF
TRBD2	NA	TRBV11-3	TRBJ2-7	TGTGCCAGCAGCCCCCGGACTAGCGGGTCCCTCTACGAGCAGTACTTC	CASSPRTSGSLYEQYF
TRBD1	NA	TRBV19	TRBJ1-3	TGTGCCAGTAGGCAACAGGGGACCTACTCTGGAAACACCATATATTTT	CASRQQGTYSGNTIYF
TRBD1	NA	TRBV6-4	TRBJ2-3	TGTGCCAGCAGCCGGGACAGGCGCACAGATACGCAGTATTTT	CASSRDRRTDTQYF
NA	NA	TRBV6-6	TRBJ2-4	TGTGCCAGCAGTTACTCGAGGGGGGGCAAAAACATTCAGTACTTC	CASSYSRGGKNIQYF
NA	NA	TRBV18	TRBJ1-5	TGTGCCAGCTCACCAGGACAGAGCAATCAGCCCCAGCATTTT	CASSPGQSNQPQHF
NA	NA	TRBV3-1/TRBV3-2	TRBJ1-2	TGTGCCAGCAGCCAACCCAGGAACTATGGCTACACCTTC	CASSQPRNYGYTF
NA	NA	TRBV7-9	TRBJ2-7	TGTGCCAGCAGCTCCAACGGGGTGCTGAACGAGCAGTACTTC	CASSSNGVLNEQYF
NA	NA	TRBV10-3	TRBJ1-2	TGTGCCATCAGTGGGGGGGAGGGGCTCAACTATGGCTACACCTTC	CAISGGEGLNYGYTF
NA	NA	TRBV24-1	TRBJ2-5	TGTGCCACCAGTGACCCCCACAAGGCAGGAACCCAGTACTTC	CATSDPHKAGTQYF
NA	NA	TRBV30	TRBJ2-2	TGTGCCTGGAGAGTGGGGCCCAACACCGGGGAGCTGTTTTTT	CAWRVGPNTGELFF
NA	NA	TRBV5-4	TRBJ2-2	TGTGCCAGCCGCACGCCGGGAGAAACCGGGGAGCTGTTTTTT	CASRTPGETGELFF
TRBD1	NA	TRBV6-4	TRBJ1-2	TGTGCCAGCAGGCCGGGACAGGGGATCGGAATGGGCTACACCTTC	CASRPGQGIGMGYTF
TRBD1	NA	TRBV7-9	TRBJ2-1	TGTGCCAGCAGCTTAGCGTATCAACAGGGGGGAAAGGGCAATGAGCAGTTCTTC	CASSLAYQQGGKGNEQFF